This T cell receptor beta chain is from a study of blood T cell repertoires in COVID-19. This CDR3 has 14 amino acids. The J segment lost 4 bases and the V segment lost 5 bases, leaving 8 bases of the junction unmatched. CDR1 is MNHNS and CDR2 is SASEGT in the germline V gene. Some clones are missing from TCRdb's copy, which holds only in-frame ones; the method was immunoSEQ multiplex PCR. The sample lists 55,000 to 70,000 clones, more than 75% occurring once. This chain connects TRBV6-1 to TRBJ2-7; 7 nucleotides agree with TRBD2. The clonotype originates from a man in his 60s with acute or convalescent COVID-19. Sequencing input: peripheral blood. In DNA form, the CDR3 reads TGTGCCAGCAGTTGGCCTCAGCGGGGATACGAGCAGTACTTC. As protein: CASSWPQRGYEQYF.